This TCR beta chain appears in the sequencing data of a study of cytomegalovirus exposure and HLA in healthy donors. The wider study: Caucasian-associated ancestry cluster membership applied to less than 85% of approximately 420 genotyped donors. Study results and limitations: Data from an earlier analysis indicated that most TCR beta V segments were productive either about 87% or about 30% of the time. Later on, an analysis showed TCR association rates differing by HLA locus, with DRB1 the most and HLA-C the fewest.

This clone was recorded once. Its antigen is not identified. The PCR used 60 Vbeta and 13 Jbeta primers. The protocol was immunoSEQ multiplex PCR, while the TCRdb copy is restricted to in-frame clones and leaves out a portion. This sample has under 150,000 clones, with 63% found just once. This CDR3 is built from 14 residues. Trimming removed 4 bases at V and 2 bases at J, with 11 bases between. Germline CDR1 reads SNHLY; CDR2 reads FYNNEI. The gene calls are TRBV2 and TRBJ1-2; TRBD1 is a possible D gene (6 bases). The sequence derives from a man in his forties in good health and CMV-seropositive. The sample taken for sequencing was PBMCs. Written as DNA, the CDR3 is TGTGCCAGCAGTGCACCGGACAGAAACTATGGCTACACCTTC. This sequence encodes CASSAPDRNYGYTF. The whole variable domain, filled in from reference TRBV2 and TRBJ1-2, reads EPEVTQTPSHQVTQMGQEVILRCVPISNHLYFYWYRQILGQKVEFLVSFYNNEISEKSEIFDDQFSVERPDGSNFTLKIRSTKLEDSAMYFCASSAPDRNYGYTFGSGTRLTVV.